The 14 T cell receptor beta chains reported below all come from one sample, sequenced in a study of blood T cell repertoires in COVID-19. The table came from immunoSEQ multiplex PCR; TCRdb's copy has only in-frame clones and leaves some out. The table lists around 160,000 clones, 80% to 95% of them singletons. Sample: peripheral blood. The receptors were sampled from a woman between 55 and 75 years old with COVID-19, enrolled during active disease.

The chain is built from TRBV4-3 and TRBJ1-3; D is unclear. The germline V gene encodes CDR1 LGHNA and CDR2 YSLEER. The V end was cut by 1 base, the J end by 2 bases, with 9 bases between. This CDR3 is built from 15 residues. CDR3 nucleotide sequence: TGCGCCAGCAGCCAAGCGCTGAGGGCTGGAAACACCATATATTTT. It yields the protein CASSQALRAGNTIYF.

This clone was seen a single time. This chain joins TRBV20-1 and TRBJ1-2; 9 bases fit TRBD1. J gave up 6 bases and V 3 bases, and 8 bases lay outside the gene matches. Germline loops: CDR1 DFQATT, CDR2 SNEGSKA (reference sequence). There are 14 residues in the CDR3. CDR3 DNA: TGCAGTGCTAGTTACGGGACAGGGAGGGATGGCTACACCTTC. This translates into CSASYGTGRDGYTF.

This chain joins TRBV4-3 and TRBJ1-2; TRBD1 aligns across 8 bases. The CDR3 is 14 amino acids. Germline CDR1 and CDR2: LGHNA and YSLEER. Losses at the gene ends were 2 bases for V and 8 bases for J; bases not matched to a gene: 7. The CDR3, as DNA: TGCGCCAGCAGCCAAAAGACAGGGGACCGAGGCTACACCTTC. Translated, it gives CASSQKTGDRGYTF.

The chain recombines TRBV6-2 or TRBV6-3 with TRBJ1-5, with TRBD1 matching over 8 bases. The V segment lost 4 bases and the J segment 0 bases; nucleotides outside the gene matches: 11. The CDR3 is 18 amino acids. CDR1 and CDR2 (germline): MNHEY, SVGEGT. The CDR3, as DNA: TGTGCCAGCAGTTTAACGGGACAGGCATACTATAGCAATCAGCCCCAGCATTTT. It codes for CASSLTGQAYYSNQPQHF.

This chain uses TRBV6-5 with TRBJ1-6; a weak D match, TRBD1 (6 bases). CDR3 length equals 13 residues. Trimming pared 5 bases from V and 9 bases from J, leaving 11 bases between. Germline V gene data show CDR1 as MNHEY and CDR2 as SVGAGI. Here the CDR3 DNA reads TGTGCCAGCAGTAACGACAGGATTTCACCCCTCCACTTT. Its protein is CASSNDRISPLHF.

The V call is TRBV3-1 (or the pseudogene TRBV3-2), the J call TRBJ2-3; TRBD1 is a possible D gene (5 bases). V shed 6 bases and J shed 0 bases, with 13 bases lying between them. Germline loops: CDR1 LGHDT, CDR2 YNNKEL (reference sequence). This CDR3 has 15 amino acids. The CDR3 bases are TGTGCCAGCAGTCTTGGACACCTGAGCACAGATACGCAGTATTTT. Protein sequence: CASSLGHLSTDTQYF.

This chain joins TRBV30 and TRBJ2-5; D is perhaps TRBD2 (6 bases). CDR1 is GTSNPN, CDR2 SVGIG, per germline (reference sequence). The CDR3 loop spans 13 amino acids. Trimming cost V 2 bases and J 1 base, with 8 bases left between them. The CDR3 nucleotides read TGTGCCTGGAGTCGGGGGATCCAAGAGACCCAGTACTTC. Translated, it gives CAWSRGIQETQYF.

This chain joins TRBV30 and TRBJ1-1, with D unresolved. Trimming removed 4 bases at V and 5 bases at J, with 17 bases between. Per germline, CDR1 GTSNPN and CDR2 SVGIG (reference sequence). This CDR3 spans 14 amino acids. The CDR3 DNA sequence: TGTGCCTGGAACCGGGCCGCTGCGGGGACTGAAGCTTTCTTT. Translation: CAWNRAAAGTEAFF.

The V gene is TRBV4-3, the J gene TRBJ1-1, with a tentative D call TRBD1 (5 bases). The V and J ends lost 0 bases and 5 bases respectively, with 13 bases between them. The CDR3 is 15 residues long. Germline assignment: CDR1 LGHNA and CDR2 YSLEER. The CDR3: CASSQDGGRGTEAFF. The CDR3 region has the DNA TGCGCCAGCAGCCAAGATGGGGGGAGAGGGACTGAAGCTTTCTTT.

V and J are TRBV10-3 and TRBJ1-2; 9 nucleotides line up with TRBD1. The V gene end was trimmed by 3 bases and the J gene end by 8 bases; junction bases not matched to a gene: 19. The CDR3 is made up of 18 amino acids. CDR1 is ENHRY, CDR2 SYGVKD, per germline. The CDR3 sequence: CAISEGGTGYRPLGGYTF. In DNA, the CDR3 is TGTGCCATCAGTGAAGGGGGGACAGGGTATAGACCCTTGGGAGGCTACACCTTC.

The V gene is TRBV12-3 or TRBV12-4, the J gene TRBJ2-7, with 9 positions matching TRBD1. CDR3 size: 13 residues. With 5 bases clipped from V and 7 bases from J, the junction kept 6 bases outside the gene matches. The chain's CDR3 is CASSPNRGQEQYF. In nucleotides, the CDR3 is TGTGCCAGCAGTCCAAACAGGGGGCAAGAGCAGTACTTC.

The V and J genes are TRBV10-3 and TRBJ1-1, with 8 bases that match TRBD1. This CDR3 comprises 14 residues. Trimming took 0 bases from V and 6 from J; bases not matched to a gene: 3. The V gene's germline CDR1 is ENHRY and CDR2 SYGVKD. The CDR3 here is CAISESVTGAEAFF. DNA of the CDR3: TGTGCCATCAGTGAGTCCGTGACAGGGGCTGAAGCTTTCTTT.

This chain joins TRBV19 and TRBJ2-1; 7 bases line up with TRBD1. Trimming cost V 6 bases and J 5 bases; bases outside gene matches: 10. The V gene's germline CDR1 is LNHDA and CDR2 SQIVND (reference sequence). This CDR3 has 15 amino acids. CDR3 sequence: CASRRDREPHNEQFF. CDR3 sequence (DNA): TGTGCCAGTAGAAGAGACAGGGAACCCCACAATGAGCAGTTCTTC.

The rearrangement joins TRBV19 to TRBJ1-1; perhaps TRBD1 as D (6 bases). The CDR3 has 12 residues. V was clipped by 7 bases and J by 4 bases, with 10 bases between them. The germline CDR1 and CDR2 sequences are LNHDA and SQIVND (reference sequence). The CDR3: CASKGGGTEAFF. In nucleotides, the CDR3 is TGTGCCAGTAAAGGGGGGGGCACTGAAGCTTTCTTT.